This T cell receptor (beta chain) originates from a study of cytomegalovirus exposure and HLA in healthy donors. General study points: A later examination showed that TCR association rates differed by HLA locus, with DRB1 most and HLA-C fewest.

Germline V lookup: CDR1 SNHLY, CDR2 FYNNEI. V shed 7 bases and J shed 6 bases, with 15 bases lying between them. The CDR3 runs to 13 residues. In the PCR, 60 Vbeta and 13 Jbeta primers were used. Method: immunoSEQ multiplex PCR; TCRdb's copy keeps in-frame clones and lacks some. The data show 90,000 to 120,000 clones, under 80% seen once. In the case of this clone: Its cognate antigen is unknown.

Input material: PBMCs. This chain links TRBV2 with TRBJ1-1; a weak D match, TRBD1 (5 bases). This clonotype originated in a woman in her 40s in good health and CMV-seropositive. The CDR3 DNA reads as TGTGCCAGCACCGCTTCCCGGGACTCTGAAGCTTTCTTT. Protein: CASTASRDSEAFF.